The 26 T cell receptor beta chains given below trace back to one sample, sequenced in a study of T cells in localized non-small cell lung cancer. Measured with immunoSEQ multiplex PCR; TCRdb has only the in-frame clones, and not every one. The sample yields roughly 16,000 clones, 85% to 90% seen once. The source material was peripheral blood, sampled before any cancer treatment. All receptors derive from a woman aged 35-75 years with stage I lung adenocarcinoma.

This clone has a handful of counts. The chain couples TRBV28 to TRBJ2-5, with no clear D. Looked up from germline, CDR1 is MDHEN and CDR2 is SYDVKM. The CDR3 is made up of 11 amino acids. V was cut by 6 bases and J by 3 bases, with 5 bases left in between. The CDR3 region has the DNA TGTGCCAGCAGAAACGAAGAGACCCAGTACTTC. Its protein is CASRNEETQYF.

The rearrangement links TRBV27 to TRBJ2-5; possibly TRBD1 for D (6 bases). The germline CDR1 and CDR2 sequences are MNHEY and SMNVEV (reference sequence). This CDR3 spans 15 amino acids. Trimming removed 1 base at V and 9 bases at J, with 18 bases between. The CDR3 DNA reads TGTGCCAGCAGTTTATTATCAGGGGCTCTAAGGTCCCAGTACTTC. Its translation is CASSLLSGALRSQYF.

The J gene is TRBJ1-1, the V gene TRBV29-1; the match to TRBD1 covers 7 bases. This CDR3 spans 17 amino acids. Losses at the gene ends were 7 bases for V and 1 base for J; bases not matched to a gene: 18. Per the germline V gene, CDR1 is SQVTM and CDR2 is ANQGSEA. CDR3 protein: CSAELARGSASNTEAFF. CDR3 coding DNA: TGCAGCGCTGAGTTGGCCAGGGGGTCAGCTTCGAACACTGAAGCTTTCTTT.

The CDR3 bases are TGTGCCAGCAGTCCCTCGGCGGGGAGATCCTACGAGCAGTACTTC. This translates into CASSPSAGRSYEQYF. V usage is TRBV7-3 and J usage is TRBJ2-7; TRBD2 might be the D (6 bases). Germline V CDR1 and CDR2: SGHTA, FQGTGA. The length of the CDR3 is 15 residues. V was clipped by 6 bases and J by 1 base, with 16 bases between them. Supplemented by reference TRBV7-3 and TRBJ2-7, the full variable domain reads GAGVSQTPSNKVTEKGKYVELRCDPISGHTALYWYRQSLGQGPEFLIYFQGTGAADDSGLPNDRFFAVRPEGSVSTLKIQRTERGDSAVYLCASSPSAGRSYEQYFGPGTRLTVT.

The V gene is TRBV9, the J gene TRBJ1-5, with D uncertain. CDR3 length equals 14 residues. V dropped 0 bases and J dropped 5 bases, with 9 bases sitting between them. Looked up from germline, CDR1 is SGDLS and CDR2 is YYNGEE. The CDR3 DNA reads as TGTGCCAGCAGCGTAGATCGCGAAGATCAGCCCCAGCATTTT. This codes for CASSVDREDQPQHF.

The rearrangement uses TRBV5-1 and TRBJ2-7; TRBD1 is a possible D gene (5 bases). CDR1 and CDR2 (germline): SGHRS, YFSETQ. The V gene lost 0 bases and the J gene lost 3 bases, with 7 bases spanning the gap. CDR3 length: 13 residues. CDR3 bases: TGCGCCAGCAGCTTGGAGGGGTTCTACGAGCAGTACTTC. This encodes CASSLEGFYEQYF.

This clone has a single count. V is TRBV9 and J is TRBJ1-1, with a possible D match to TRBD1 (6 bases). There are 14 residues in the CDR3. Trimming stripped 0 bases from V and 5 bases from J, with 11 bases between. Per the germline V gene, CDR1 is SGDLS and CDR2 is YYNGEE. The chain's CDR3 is CASSVVETGTEAFF. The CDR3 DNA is TGTGCCAGCAGCGTAGTAGAAACAGGGACTGAAGCTTTCTTT.

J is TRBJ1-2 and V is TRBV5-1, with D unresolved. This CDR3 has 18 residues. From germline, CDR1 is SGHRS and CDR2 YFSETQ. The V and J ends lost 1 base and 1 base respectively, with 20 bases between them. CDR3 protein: CASSLRSRVYDLNYGYTF. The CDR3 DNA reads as TGCGCCAGCAGCTTGCGCTCTCGTGTCTATGATCTTAACTATGGCTACACCTTC.

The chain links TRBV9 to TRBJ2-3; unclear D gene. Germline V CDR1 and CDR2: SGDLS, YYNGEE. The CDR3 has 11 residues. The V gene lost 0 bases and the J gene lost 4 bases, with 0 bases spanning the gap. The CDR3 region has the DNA TGTGCCAGCAGCGTAGCAGATACGCAGTATTTT. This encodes CASSVADTQYF.

The CDR3 is CASSRPGAYGYTF. The CDR3 region has the DNA TGTGCCAGCAGCCGTCCCGGGGCGTATGGCTACACCTTC. V is TRBV6-5 and J is TRBJ1-2; tentatively, D is TRBD1 (5 bases). This CDR3 spans 13 amino acids. Trimming pared 6 bases from V and 5 bases from J, leaving 13 bases between. Germline-derived CDR1 and CDR2 are MNHEY and SVGAGI.

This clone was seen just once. The CDR3 DNA is TGTGCCAGCAGCTTGGGGACAGGGGAGTGGGAAAAACTGTTTTTT. This translates into CASSLGTGEWEKLFF. The chain joins TRBV11-2 to TRBJ1-4, with 10 positions matching TRBD1. The CDR3 is 15 residues long. Trimming cost V 3 bases and J 8 bases; bases outside gene matches: 6. CDR1 is SGHAT and CDR2 is FQNNGV in the germline V gene.

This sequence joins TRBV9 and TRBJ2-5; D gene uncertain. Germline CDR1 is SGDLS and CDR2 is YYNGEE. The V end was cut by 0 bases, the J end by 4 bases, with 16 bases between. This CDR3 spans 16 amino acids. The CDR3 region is CASSVGALRFGETQYF. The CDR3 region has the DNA TGTGCCAGCAGCGTAGGGGCCCTCCGGTTTGGAGAGACCCAGTACTTC. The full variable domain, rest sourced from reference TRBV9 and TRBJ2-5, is DSGVTQTPKHLITATGQRVTLRCSPRSGDLSVYWYQQSLDQGLQFLIQYYNGEERAKGNILERFSAQQFPDLHSELNLSSLELGDSALYFCASSVGALRFGETQYFGPGTRLLVL.

This CDR3 is CASSSATGGGYGYTF. The CDR3 region has the DNA TGTGCCAGCAGCTCAGCGACAGGGGGAGGCTATGGCTACACCTTC. The chain is built from TRBV5-5 and TRBJ1-2, with 9 bases aligning to TRBD1. V dropped 3 bases and J dropped 4; count of bases not matched to a gene: 7. The CDR3 is 15 residues long. Germline values: CDR1 SGHKS, CDR2 YYEKEE (reference sequence).

This CDR3 is CASSSGRSGQGIYEQYF. The CDR3 DNA follows: TGTGCCAGCAGCTCCGGACGCTCAGGACAGGGCATCTACGAGCAGTACTTC. The chain joins TRBV5-4 to TRBJ2-7; 8 nucleotides line up with TRBD1. The CDR3 contains 17 residues. Per germline, CDR1 SGHNT and CDR2 YYREEE (reference sequence). Unmatched junction bases numbered 14, after V lost 3 bases and J lost 3 bases.

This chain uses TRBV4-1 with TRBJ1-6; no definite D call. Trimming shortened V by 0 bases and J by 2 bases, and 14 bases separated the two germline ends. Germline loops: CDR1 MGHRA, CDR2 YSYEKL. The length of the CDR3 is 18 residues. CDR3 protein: CASSQDFSDLTYNSPLHF. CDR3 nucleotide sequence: TGCGCCAGCAGCCAAGATTTCTCCGATCTCACCTATAATTCACCCCTCCACTTT.

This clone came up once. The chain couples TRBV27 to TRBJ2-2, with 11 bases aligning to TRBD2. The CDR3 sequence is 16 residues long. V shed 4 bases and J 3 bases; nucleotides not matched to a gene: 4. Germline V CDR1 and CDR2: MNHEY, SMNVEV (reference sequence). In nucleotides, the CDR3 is TGTGCCAGCAGTTCCCCTAGCGGGGGGTACACCGGGGAGCTGTTTTTT. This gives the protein CASSSPSGGYTGELFF.

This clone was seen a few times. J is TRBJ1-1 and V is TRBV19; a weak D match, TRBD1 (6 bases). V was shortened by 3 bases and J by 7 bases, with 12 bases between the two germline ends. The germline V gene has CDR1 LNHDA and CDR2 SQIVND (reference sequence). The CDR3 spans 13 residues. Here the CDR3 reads CASSIGSGDEAFF. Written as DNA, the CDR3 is TGTGCCAGTAGTATTGGTTCAGGGGATGAAGCTTTCTTT. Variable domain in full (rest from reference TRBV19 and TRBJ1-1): DGGITQSPKYLFRKEGQNVTLSCEQNLNHDAMYWYRQDPGQGLRLIYYSQIVNDFQKGDIAEGYSVSREKKESFPLTVTSAQKNPTAFYLCASSIGSGDEAFFGQGTRLTVV.

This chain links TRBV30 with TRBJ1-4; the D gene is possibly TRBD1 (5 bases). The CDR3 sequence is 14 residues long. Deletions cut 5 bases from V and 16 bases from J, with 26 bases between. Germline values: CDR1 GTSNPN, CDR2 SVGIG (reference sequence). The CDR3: CAWESPGLAGRKFF. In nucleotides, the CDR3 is TGTGCCTGGGAGTCCCCGGGTCTTGCGGGGCGAAAGTTTTTT.

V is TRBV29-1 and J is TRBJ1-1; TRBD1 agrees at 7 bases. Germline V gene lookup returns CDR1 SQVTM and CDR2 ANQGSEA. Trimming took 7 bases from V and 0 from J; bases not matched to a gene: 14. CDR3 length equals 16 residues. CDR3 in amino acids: CSARRPQGQMNTEAFF. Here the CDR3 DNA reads TGCAGCGCCCGAAGACCGCAGGGACAGATGAACACTGAAGCTTTCTTT.

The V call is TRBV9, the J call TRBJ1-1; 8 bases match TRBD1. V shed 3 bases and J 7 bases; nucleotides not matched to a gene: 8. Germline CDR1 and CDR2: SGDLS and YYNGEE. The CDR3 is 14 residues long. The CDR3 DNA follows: TGTGCCAGCAGCGGAGAGACAGGGGCCCTTGAAGCTTTCTTT. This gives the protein CASSGETGALEAFF.

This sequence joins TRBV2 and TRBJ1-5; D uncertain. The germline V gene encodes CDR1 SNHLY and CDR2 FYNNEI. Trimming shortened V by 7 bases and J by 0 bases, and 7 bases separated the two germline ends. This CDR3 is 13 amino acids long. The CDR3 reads CASTGNSNQPQHF. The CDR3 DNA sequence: TGTGCCAGCACTGGGAATAGCAATCAGCCCCAGCATTTT.

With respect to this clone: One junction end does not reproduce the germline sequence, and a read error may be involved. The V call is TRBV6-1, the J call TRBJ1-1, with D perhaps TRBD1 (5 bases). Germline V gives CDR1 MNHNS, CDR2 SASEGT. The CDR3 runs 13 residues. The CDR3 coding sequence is TGCGTGGGGAGGGGTTATTCGAACACTGAAGCTTTCTTT. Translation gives CVGRGYSNTEAFF.

CDR3 loop: CASSPDRGRGETQYF. The CDR3 DNA follows: TGTGCCAGCAGCCCCGACAGGGGACGAGGGGAGACCCAGTACTTC. The V call is TRBV6-6, the J call TRBJ2-5; 8 bases match TRBD1. The CDR3 contains 15 residues. Looked up from germline, CDR1 is MNHNY and CDR2 is SVGAGI (reference sequence). The ends lost 6 bases at V and 5 bases at J; junction bases unmatched: 11.

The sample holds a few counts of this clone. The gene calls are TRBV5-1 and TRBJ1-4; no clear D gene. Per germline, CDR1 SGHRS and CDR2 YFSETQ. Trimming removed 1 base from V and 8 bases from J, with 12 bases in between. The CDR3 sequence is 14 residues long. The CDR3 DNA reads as TGCGCCAGCAGCTTGCGGGGTAATAAAGAAAAACTGTTTTTT. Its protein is CASSLRGNKEKLFF.

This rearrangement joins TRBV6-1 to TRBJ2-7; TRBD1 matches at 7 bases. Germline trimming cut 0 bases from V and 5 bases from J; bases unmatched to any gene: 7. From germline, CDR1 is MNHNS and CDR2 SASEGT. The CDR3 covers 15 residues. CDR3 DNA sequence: TGTGCCAGCAGTGAAGCGGAGAACAGGGGCCACGAGCAGTACTTC. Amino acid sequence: CASSEAENRGHEQYF.

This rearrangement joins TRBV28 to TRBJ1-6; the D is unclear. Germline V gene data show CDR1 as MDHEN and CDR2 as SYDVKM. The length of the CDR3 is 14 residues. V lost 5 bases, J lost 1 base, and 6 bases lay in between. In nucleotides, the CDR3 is TGTGCCAGCAGTCAGGTGTCCTATAATTCACCCCTCCACTTT. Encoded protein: CASSQVSYNSPLHF. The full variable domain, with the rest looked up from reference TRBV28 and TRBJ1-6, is DVKVTQSSRYLVKRTGEKVFLECVQDMDHENMFWYRQDPGLGLRLIYFSYDVKMKEKGDIPEGYSVSREKKERFSLILESASTNQTSMYLCASSQVSYNSPLHFGNGTRLTVT.